This T cell receptor beta chain was profiled in a study of cytomegalovirus exposure and HLA in healthy donors. Germline V gene data show CDR1 as SGHRS and CDR2 as YFSETQ. Trimming removed 0 bases from V and 4 bases from J; junction bases left unmatched: 9. The CDR3 contains 17 residues. This clone came up a few times. Primers included in the PCR were 60 Vbeta and 13 Jbeta primers. Sequencing used immunoSEQ multiplex PCR; TCRdb keeps in-frame clones, though not all of them. The sample carries about 130,000 clones, 81% recorded once. The chain uses TRBV5-1 and TRBJ2-7; 11 bases map to TRBD2. The clonotype originates from a man between 18 and 29 years old in good health and CMV-seropositive. The sequenced material came from PBMCs. The CDR3 nucleotides read TGCGCCAGCAGCTTGGTGGCTAGCGGGGGGACTGAGTACGAGCAGTACTTC. This encodes CASSLVASGGTEYEQYF. The whole variable domain, filled in from reference TRBV5-1 and TRBJ2-7, reads KAGVTQTPRYLIKTRGQQVTLSCSPISGHRSVSWYQQTPGQGLQFLFEYFSETQRNKGNFPGRFSGRQFSNSRSEMNVSTLELGDSALYLCASSLVASGGTEYEQYFGPGTRLTVT.